The entry below gives a single T cell receptor (beta chain) sequence along with its context. This CDR3 is built from 16 residues. The germline gives CDR1 SGHDT, CDR2 YYEEEE. The V segment lost 1 base and the J segment 9 bases; nucleotides outside the gene matches: 11. How the authors handled the data: The authors estimated nucleated cell counts from reference gene primer amplification. Assay: immunoSEQ multiplex PCR; the TCRdb copy retains only in-frame clones and omits some. V, J and clone size are taken as reported in that table, and D and trimming were inferred from the DNA itself. The sample contains fewer than 300,000 clones, around 87% of which appear only once. The sample belongs to a study of blood T cell repertoires in COVID-19. Study in general: Acute-phase and convalescent COVID-19 samples originated in the United States, Italy and Spain. T cells, B-cell-depleted T cells, or PBMCs provided the cDNA or gDNA that served as material.

The sample comprised peripheral blood. The sequence was obtained from a woman between 40 and 50 years old who had recovered from COVID-19. This chain connects TRBV5-6 to TRBJ2-1, with 9 bases that match TRBD2. In DNA form, the CDR3 reads TGTGCCAGCAGCTTGCCCCCGGCGGGGGGGTCCGGTGAGCAGTTCTTC. This gives the protein CASSLPPAGGSGEQFF. Looking up the rest from reference TRBV5-6 and TRBJ2-1 gives the full variable domain: DAGVTQSPTHLIKTRGQQVTLRCSPKSGHDTVSWYQQALGQGPQFIFQYYEEEERQRGNFPDRFSGHQFPNYSSELNVNALLLGDSALYLCASSLPPAGGSGEQFFGPGTRLTVL.